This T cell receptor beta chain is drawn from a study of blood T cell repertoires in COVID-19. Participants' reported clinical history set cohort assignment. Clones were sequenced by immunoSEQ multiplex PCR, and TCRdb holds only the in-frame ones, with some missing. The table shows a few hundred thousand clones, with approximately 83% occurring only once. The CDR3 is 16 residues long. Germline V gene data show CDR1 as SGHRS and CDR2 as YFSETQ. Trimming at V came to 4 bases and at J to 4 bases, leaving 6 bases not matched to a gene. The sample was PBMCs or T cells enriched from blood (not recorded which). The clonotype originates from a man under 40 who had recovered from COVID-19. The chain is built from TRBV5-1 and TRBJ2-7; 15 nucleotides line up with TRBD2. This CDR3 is CASSPPGLAGGYEQYF. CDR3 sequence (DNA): TGCGCCAGCAGCCCCCCGGGACTAGCGGGGGGTTACGAGCAGTACTTC.